This T cell receptor (beta chain) was sequenced during a study of T cell repertoires in cytomegalovirus infection. Points from the study as a whole: CMV-specific TCR beta clonotypes restricted by HLA-C were the ones dominating the ex vivo response.

The V and J ends lost 5 bases and 4 bases respectively, with 9 bases between them. Germline values: CDR1 SEHNR, CDR2 FQNEAQ (reference sequence). The CDR3 totals 13 residues. About this clonotype: Its antigen is undetermined.

TCRdb itself ran the reads through MiXCR, one entry per CDR3 protein. The sample contains roughly 600,000 distinct CDR3 sequences, roughly 24% of which appear only once. The gene calls are TRBV7-9 and TRBJ2-4; a possible D gene is TRBD2 (5 bases). Sequencing was carried out using CD8+ T cells from PBMCs. The sequence was obtained from a human donor in good health (CMV status not recorded). Some clones in this sample may be carry-over from other donors' samples. For the CDR3, the DNA is TGTGCCAGCAGCCCCGAGGGAAAAAACATTCAGTACTTC. It specifies CASSPEGKNIQYF.